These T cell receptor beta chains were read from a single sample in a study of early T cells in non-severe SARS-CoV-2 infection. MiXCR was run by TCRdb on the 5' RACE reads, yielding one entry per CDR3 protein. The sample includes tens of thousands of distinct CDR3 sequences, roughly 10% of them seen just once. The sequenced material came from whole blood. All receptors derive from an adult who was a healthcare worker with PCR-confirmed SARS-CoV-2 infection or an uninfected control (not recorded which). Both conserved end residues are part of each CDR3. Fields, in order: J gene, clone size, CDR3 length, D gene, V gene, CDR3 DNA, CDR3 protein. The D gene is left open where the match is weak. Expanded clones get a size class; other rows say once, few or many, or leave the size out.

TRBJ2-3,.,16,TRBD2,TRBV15,TGTGCCACCACCGAAGGAATAGCGGGAGAATTAGATACGCAGTATTTT,CATTEGIAGELDTQYF
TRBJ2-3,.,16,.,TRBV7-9,TGTGCCAGCAGCTTAGCGCAAGGGGGACCGGGAGATACGCAGTATTTT,CASSLAQGGPGDTQYF
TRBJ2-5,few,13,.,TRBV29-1,TGCAGCGCTGTACAGGGCTTGGGGGAGACCCAGTACTTC,CSAVQGLGETQYF
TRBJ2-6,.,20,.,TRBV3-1,TGTGCCAGCAGCCCCCGGCTTTTCGGGGTCAACAGCTCTGGGACCAACGTCCTGACTTTC,CASSPRLFGVNSSGTNVLTF
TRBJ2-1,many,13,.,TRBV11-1,TGTGCCAGCAGCCCTGGGACCCACCAAGAGCAGTTCTTC,CASSPGTHQEQFF
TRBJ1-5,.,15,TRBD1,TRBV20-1,TGCAGTGCTCCCGGGGGAGGGGGCGATCTTCAGCCCCAGCATTTT,CSAPGGGGDLQPQHF
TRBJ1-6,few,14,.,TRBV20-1,TGCAGTGCTAGTTATCAGGGGAGTAGTTCACCCCTCCACTTT,CSASYQGSSSPLHF
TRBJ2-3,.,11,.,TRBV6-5,TGTGCCAGCTCTGATCGGAATACGCAGTATTTT,CASSDRNTQYF
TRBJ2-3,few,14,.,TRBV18,TGTGCCAGCTCACCACTTCTCGGCACAGATACGCAGTATTTT,CASSPLLGTDTQYF
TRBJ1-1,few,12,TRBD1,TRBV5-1,TGCGCCAGCAGCCCGAGGGGGCTGGAAGCTTTCTTT,CASSPRGLEAFF
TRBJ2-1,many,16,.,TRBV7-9,TGTGCCAGCAGTCTCCCCCCGGGGCCAACGAGAAATGAGCAGTTCTTC,CASSLPPGPTRNEQFF
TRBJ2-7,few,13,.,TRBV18,TGTGCCAGCTCCCAACGGAGGGGCTACGAGCAGTACTTC,CASSQRRGYEQYF
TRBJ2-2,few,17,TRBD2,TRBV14,TGTGCCAGCAGCCAAGATACGAGGGAGGGCGACACCGGGGAGCTGTTTTTT,CASSQDTREGDTGELFF
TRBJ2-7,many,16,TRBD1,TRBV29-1,TGCAGCGTTGATCACCTGGAGGGGACAGGTAAAGTCGAGCAGTACTTC,CSVDHLEGTGKVEQYF
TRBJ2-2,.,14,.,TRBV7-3,TGTGCCAGCAGCTCGAGACCCGGTACCGGGGAGCTGTTTTTT,CASSSRPGTGELFF
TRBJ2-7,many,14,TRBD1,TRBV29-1,TGCAGCGTCTGCGACTCGACAGGGATCCGGGAGCAGTACTTC,CSVCDSTGIREQYF
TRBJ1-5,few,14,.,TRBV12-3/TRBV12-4,TGTGCCAGCGCCATCCAGGGAGGGGGTCAGCCCCAGCATTTT,CASAIQGGGQPQHF
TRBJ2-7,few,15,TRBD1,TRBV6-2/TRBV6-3,TGTGCCAGCAGTTCTCGACAGGGGAGAGTCTACGAGCAGTACTTC,CASSSRQGRVYEQYF
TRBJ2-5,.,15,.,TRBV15,TGTGCCACCAGCAGAGGCGGGGCGTTAGGGGAGACCCAGTACTTC,CATSRGGALGETQYF
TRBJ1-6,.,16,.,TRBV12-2,TGTGCAAGTCGCTTTACGGACAGGGGGCAGGGTTCACCCCTCCACTTT,CASRFTDRGQGSPLHF
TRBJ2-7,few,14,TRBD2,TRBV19,TGTGCCAGTAGTGTTAAAGGGACTACCTACGAGCAGTACTTC,CASSVKGTTYEQYF
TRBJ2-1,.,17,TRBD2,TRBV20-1,TGCAGTGCTGATCCGGTGGGAGGGACTAGCGGGAGTAATGAGCAGTTCTTC,CSADPVGGTSGSNEQFF
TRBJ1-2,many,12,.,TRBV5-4,TGTGCCAGCAGTTCGAGGGTTGGAGGCTACACCTTC,CASSSRVGGYTF
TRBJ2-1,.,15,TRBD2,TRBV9,TGTGCCAGCAGCCCTCGACTAGCGCCCTACAATGAGCAGTTCTTC,CASSPRLAPYNEQFF